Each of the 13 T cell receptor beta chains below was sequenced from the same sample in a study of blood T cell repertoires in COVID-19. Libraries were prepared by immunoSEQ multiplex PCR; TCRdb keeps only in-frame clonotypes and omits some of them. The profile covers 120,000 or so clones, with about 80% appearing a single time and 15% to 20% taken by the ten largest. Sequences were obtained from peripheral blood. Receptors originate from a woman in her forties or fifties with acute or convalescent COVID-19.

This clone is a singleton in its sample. CDR3 residues: CASSQVQGASGNTIYF. The CDR3, as DNA: TGTGCCAGCAGCCAAGTACAGGGGGCGTCTGGAAACACCATATATTTT. The gene calls are TRBV4-2 and TRBJ1-3; 9 nucleotides match TRBD1. The germline V gene encodes CDR1 LGHNA and CDR2 YNFKEQ. V gave up 1 base and J gave up 1 base; unmatched junction bases: 2. The CDR3 has 16 amino acids.

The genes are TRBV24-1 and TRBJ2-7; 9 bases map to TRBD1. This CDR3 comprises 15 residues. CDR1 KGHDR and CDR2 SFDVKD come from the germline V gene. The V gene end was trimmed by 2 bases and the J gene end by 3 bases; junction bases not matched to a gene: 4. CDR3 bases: TGTGCCACCAGTGATTCTGGGACAGGGATCTACGAGCAGTACTTC. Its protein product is CATSDSGTGIYEQYF.

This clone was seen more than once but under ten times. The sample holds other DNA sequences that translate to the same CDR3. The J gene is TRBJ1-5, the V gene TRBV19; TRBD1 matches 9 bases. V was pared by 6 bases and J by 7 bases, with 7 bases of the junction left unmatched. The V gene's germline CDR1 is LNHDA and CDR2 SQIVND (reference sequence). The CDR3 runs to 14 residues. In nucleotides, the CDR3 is TGTGCCAGTAGACCGGGACAGGGCGACCAGCCCCAGCATTTT. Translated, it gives CASRPGQGDQPQHF. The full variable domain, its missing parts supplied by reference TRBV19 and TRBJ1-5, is DGGITQSPKYLFRKEGQNVTLSCEQNLNHDAMYWYRQDPGQGLRLIYYSQIVNDFQKGDIAEGYSVSREKKESFPLTVTSAQKNPTAFYLCASRPGQGDQPQHFGDGTRLSIL.

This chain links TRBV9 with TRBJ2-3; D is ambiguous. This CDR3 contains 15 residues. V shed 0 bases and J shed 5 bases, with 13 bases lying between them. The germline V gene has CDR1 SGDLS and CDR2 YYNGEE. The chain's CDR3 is CASSVVANPGDTQYF. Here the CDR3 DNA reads TGTGCCAGCAGCGTAGTAGCTAACCCCGGAGATACGCAGTATTTT.

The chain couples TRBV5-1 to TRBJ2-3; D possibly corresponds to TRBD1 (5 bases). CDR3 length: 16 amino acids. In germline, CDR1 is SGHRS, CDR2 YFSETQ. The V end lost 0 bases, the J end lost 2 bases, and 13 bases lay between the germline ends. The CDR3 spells CASSLGGHLNTDTQYF. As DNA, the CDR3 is TGCGCCAGCAGCTTGGGTGGACACCTAAACACAGATACGCAGTATTTT.

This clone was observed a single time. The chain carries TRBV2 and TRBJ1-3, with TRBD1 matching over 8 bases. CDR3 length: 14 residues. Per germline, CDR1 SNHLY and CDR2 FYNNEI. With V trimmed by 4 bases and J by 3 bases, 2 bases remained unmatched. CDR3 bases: TGTGCCAGCAGTGTACAGGGGGGTGGAAACACCATATATTTT. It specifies CASSVQGGGNTIYF.

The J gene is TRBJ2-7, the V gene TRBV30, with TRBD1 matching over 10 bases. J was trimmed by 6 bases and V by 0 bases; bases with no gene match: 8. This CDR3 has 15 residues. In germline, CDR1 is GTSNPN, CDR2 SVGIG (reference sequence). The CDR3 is CAWSVEGQGLFEQYF. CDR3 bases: TGTGCCTGGAGTGTGGAGGGACAGGGGCTTTTCGAGCAGTACTTC.

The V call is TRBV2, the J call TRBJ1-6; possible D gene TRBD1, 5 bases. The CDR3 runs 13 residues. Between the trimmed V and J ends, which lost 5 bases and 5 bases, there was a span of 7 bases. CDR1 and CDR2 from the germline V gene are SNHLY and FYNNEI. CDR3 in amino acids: CASSTGDNSPLHF. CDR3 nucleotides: TGTGCCAGCAGTACAGGAGATAATTCACCCCTCCACTTT.

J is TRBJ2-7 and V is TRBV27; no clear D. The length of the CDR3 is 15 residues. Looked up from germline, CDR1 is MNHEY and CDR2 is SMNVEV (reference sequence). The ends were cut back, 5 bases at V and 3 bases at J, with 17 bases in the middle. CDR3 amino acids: CASSLLSSRDYEQYF. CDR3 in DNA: TGTGCCAGCAGTCTGCTATCCTCGCGCGACTACGAGCAGTACTTC.

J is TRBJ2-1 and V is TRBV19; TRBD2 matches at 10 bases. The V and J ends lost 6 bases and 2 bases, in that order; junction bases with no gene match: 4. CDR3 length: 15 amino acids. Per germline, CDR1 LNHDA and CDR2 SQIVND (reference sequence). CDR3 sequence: CASSSGGGTYNEQFF. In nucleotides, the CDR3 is TGTGCCAGTAGCAGCGGGGGGGGTACCTACAATGAGCAGTTCTTC.

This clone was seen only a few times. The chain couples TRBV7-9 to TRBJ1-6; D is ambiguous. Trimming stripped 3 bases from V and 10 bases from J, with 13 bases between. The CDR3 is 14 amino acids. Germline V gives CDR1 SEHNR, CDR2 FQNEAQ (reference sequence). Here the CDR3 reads CASSFGIPGSPLHF. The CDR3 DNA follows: TGTGCCAGCAGCTTCGGGATTCCAGGATCACCCCTCCACTTT. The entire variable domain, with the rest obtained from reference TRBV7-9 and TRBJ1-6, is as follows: DTGVSQNPRHKITKRGQNVTFRCDPISEHNRLYWYRQTLGQGPEFLTYFQNEAQLEKSRLLSDRFSAERPKGSFSTLEIQRTEQGDSAMYLCASSFGIPGSPLHFGNGTRLTVT.

This chain's CDR3 is CASSERSGDTGELFF. DNA for the CDR3: TGTGCCAGCAGTGAAAGGTCAGGGGATACCGGGGAGCTGTTTTTT. The chain joins TRBV6-1 to TRBJ2-2; possible D gene TRBD1, 6 bases. V was trimmed by 2 bases and J by 5 bases, leaving 12 bases between them. Germline V lookup: CDR1 MNHNS, CDR2 SASEGT. This CDR3 contains 15 residues.

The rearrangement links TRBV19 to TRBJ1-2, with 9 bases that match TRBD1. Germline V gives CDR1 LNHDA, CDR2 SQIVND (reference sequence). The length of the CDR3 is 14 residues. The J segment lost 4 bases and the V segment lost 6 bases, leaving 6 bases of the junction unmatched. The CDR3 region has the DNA TGTGCCAGTAGGGTGGGACAGGGCTTCTATGGCTACACCTTC. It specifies CASRVGQGFYGYTF.